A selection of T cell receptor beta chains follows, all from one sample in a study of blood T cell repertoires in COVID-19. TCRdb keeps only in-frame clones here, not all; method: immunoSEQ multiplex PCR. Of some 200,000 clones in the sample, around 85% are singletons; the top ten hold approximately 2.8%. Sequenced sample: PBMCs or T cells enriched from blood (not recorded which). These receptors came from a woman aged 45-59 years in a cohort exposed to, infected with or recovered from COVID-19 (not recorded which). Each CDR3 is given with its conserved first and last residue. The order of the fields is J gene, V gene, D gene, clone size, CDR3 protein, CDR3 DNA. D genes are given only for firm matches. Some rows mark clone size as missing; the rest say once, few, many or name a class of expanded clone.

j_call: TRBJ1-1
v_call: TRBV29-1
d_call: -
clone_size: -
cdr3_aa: CSVQALNTEAFF
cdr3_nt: TGCAGCGTTCAGGCTCTGAACACTGAAGCTTTCTTT

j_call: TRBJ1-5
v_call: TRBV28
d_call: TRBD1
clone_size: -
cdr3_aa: CASSAPGTGGSPQHF
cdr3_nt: TGTGCCAGCAGTGCACCCGGGACAGGGGGATCGCCCCAGCATTTT

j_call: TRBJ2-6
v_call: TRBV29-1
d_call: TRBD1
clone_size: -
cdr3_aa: CSVEGQGALGANVLTF
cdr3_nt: TGCAGCGTCGAGGGACAGGGGGCGTTGGGGGCCAACGTCCTGACTTTC

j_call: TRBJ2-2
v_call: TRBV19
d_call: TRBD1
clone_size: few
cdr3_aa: CASSIRQGLDTGELFF
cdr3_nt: TGTGCCAGTAGTATTAGACAGGGCCTCGACACCGGGGAGCTGTTTTTT

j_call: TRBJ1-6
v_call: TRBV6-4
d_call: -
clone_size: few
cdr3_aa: CASSDLGDGNSPLHF
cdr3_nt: TGTGCCAGCAGTGATCTCGGGGATGGTAATTCACCCCTCCACTTT

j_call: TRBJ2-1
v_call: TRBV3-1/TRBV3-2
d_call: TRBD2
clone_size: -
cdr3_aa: CASSPYSGGNQFF
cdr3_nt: TGTGCCAGCAGCCCCTATTCGGGGGGGAATCAGTTCTTC

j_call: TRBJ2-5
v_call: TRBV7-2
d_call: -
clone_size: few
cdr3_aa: CASSRFAGETQYF
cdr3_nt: TGTGCCAGCAGCCGCTTTGCGGGGGAGACCCAGTACTTC

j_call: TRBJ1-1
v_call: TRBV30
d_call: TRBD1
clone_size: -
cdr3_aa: CAWTPGQGNTEAFF
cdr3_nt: TGTGCCTGGACTCCTGGACAGGGTAACACTGAAGCTTTCTTT

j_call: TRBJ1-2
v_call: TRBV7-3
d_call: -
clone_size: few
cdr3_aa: CASSPQFAKGDYGYTF
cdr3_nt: TGTGCCAGCAGCCCCCAGTTCGCCAAGGGGGACTATGGCTACACCTTC

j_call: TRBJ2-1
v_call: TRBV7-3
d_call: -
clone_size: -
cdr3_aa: CASSPAGNEQFF
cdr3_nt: TGTGCCAGCAGCCCTGCCGGCAATGAGCAGTTCTTC

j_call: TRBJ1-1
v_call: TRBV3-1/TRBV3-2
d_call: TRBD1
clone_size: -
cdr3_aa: CASNRGRRETEAFF
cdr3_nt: TGTGCCAGTAACAGGGGGCGAAGGGAGACTGAAGCTTTCTTT

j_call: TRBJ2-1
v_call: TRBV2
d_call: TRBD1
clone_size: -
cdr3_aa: CASSEGGQYNEQFF
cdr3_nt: TGTGCCAGCAGTGAAGGGGGACAGTACAATGAGCAGTTCTTC

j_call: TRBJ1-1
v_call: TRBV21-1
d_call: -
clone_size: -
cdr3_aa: CASSRDRDTEAFF
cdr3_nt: TGTGCCAGCAGCCGGGACAGGGACACTGAAGCTTTCTTT

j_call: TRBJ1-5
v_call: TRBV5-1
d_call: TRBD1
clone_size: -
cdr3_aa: CASSPNLGGLGPQHF
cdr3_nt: TGCGCCAGCAGCCCAAACTTAGGGGGCTTAGGGCCCCAGCATTTT